Listed below are T cell receptor beta chains from one sample, sequenced in a study of T cells in localized non-small cell lung cancer. Clones were sequenced by immunoSEQ multiplex PCR, and TCRdb holds only the in-frame ones, with some missing. Of around 3,900 clones detected, over 30% appear once; the ten largest clones hold around 5.4%. The sample in question was lung tumor tissue, obtained before any cancer treatment. The source is a woman aged 35 to 70 with stage I lung adenocarcinoma. CDR3s include the opening cysteine and the closing phenylalanine or tryptophan. The D gene is left open where the match is weak. Clone size is not always given. Where it is, it says once, few, many or a class for expanded clones.

CDR3nt	CDR3aa	abundance	j_gene	v_gene	d_gene
TGTGCCAGCAGCTTATCGGGACAGGGCTTCCCCTACGAGCAGTACTTC	CASSLSGQGFPYEQYF	medium-sized	TRBJ2-7	TRBV11-3	TRBD1
TGTGCCAGCAGTATTCGGACAGGGGGGGAAGAGACCCAGTACTTC	CASSIRTGGEETQYF	.	TRBJ2-5	TRBV6-8	TRBD1
TGTGCCAGCTGCAAAGCGGGAGCCATCTCCTACGAGCAGTACTTC	CASCKAGAISYEQYF	.	TRBJ2-7	TRBV6-8	TRBD2
TGTGCCAGCAGCCTTACCTCGGCGGGCCCTTACAATGAGCAGTTCTTC	CASSLTSAGPYNEQFF	.	TRBJ2-1	TRBV9	.
TGTGCCAGCAGCGGAGCTAGCGGGGCCTCCTACGAGCAGTACTTC	CASSGASGASYEQYF	medium-sized	TRBJ2-7	TRBV11-3	TRBD2
TGTGCTTTTAACAGGGGGCATAGCACCGGGGAGCTGTTTTTT	CAFNRGHSTGELFF	.	TRBJ2-2	TRBV30	TRBD1
TGTGCCAGCGATACGGGTGGGAGCTCCTACGAGCAGTACTTC	CASDTGGSSYEQYF	.	TRBJ2-7	TRBV11-3	.
TGTGCCAGTAGTTCCCGGACTAGCGGGAGTAGGTACGAGCAGTACTTC	CASSSRTSGSRYEQYF	.	TRBJ2-7	TRBV19	TRBD2
TGTGCCAGCAGGACCAGCGGGAGGACAGTCGGGGAGCTGTTTTTT	CASRTSGRTVGELFF	.	TRBJ2-2	TRBV28	TRBD2
TGTGCCAGCAGCCAAGCAGACAGGGGCACCCTCTCTGGAAACACCATATATTTT	CASSQADRGTLSGNTIYF	.	TRBJ1-3	TRBV14	TRBD1
TGTGCCAGCTCACCAGCTTCGAGGGGTGACTACAATGAGCAGTTCTTC	CASSPASRGDYNEQFF	few	TRBJ2-1	TRBV18	.
TGTGCCAGCAGCGCGTCAGGGTTACGGAACACCGGGGAGCTGTTTTTT	CASSASGLRNTGELFF	.	TRBJ2-2	TRBV9	.
TGTGCCACCAGCAAGGGGGGCTGGGCTAATGAAAAACTGTTTTTT	CATSKGGWANEKLFF	.	TRBJ1-4	TRBV15	.
TGTGCCAGCAGTTCCGCAGGGGGCTCTGGAAACACCATATATTTT	CASSSAGGSGNTIYF	.	TRBJ1-3	TRBV28	TRBD1
TGTGCCAGCACCCTCGGGGCTAGCGGGACGGGCTACAATGAGCAGTTCTTC	CASTLGASGTGYNEQFF	few	TRBJ2-1	TRBV11-3	TRBD2
TGCGCCAGCAGCTTTGGGGCTAGCGGGGGCTTCGAGACCCAGTACTTC	CASSFGASGGFETQYF	.	TRBJ2-5	TRBV5-1	TRBD2